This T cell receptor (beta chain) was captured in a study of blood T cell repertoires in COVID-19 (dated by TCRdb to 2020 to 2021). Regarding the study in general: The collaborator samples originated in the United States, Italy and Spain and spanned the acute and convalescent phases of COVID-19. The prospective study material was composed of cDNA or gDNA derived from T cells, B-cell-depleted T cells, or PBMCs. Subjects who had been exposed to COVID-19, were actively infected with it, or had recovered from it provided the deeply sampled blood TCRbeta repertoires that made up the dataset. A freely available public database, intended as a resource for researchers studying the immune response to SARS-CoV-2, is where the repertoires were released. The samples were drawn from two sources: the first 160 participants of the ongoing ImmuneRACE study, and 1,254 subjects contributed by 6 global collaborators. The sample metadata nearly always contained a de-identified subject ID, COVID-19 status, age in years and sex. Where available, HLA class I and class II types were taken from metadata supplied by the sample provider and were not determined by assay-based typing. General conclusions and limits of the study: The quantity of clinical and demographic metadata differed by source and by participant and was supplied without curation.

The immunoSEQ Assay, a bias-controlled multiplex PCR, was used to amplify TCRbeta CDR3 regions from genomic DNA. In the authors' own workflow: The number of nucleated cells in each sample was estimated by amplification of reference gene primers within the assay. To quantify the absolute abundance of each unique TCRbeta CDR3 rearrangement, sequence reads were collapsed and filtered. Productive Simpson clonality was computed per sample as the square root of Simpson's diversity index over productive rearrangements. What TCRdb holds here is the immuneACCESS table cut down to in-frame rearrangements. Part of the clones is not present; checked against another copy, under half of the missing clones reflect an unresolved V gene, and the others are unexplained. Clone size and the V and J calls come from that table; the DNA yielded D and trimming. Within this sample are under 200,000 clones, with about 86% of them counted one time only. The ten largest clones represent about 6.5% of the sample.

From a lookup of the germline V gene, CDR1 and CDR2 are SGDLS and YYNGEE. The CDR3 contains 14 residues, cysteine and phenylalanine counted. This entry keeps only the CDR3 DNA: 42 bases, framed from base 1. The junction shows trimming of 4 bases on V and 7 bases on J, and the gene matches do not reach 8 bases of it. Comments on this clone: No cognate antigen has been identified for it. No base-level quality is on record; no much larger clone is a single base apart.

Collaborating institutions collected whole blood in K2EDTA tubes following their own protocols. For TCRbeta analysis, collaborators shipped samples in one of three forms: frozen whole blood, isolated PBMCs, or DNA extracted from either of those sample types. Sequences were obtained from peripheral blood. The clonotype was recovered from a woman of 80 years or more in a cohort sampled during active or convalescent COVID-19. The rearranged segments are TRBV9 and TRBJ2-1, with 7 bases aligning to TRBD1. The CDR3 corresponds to CASSTDRVVNEQFF. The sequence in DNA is TGTGCCAGCAGCACTGACAGGGTTGTAAATGAGCAGTTCTTC.